These 14 T cell receptor beta chains were all obtained from the same sample, sequenced in a study of T cells after posttransplantation cyclophosphamide. Sequencing was performed with immunoSEQ multiplex PCR; in TCRdb, only in-frame clones are kept and a portion is missing. Seen here are around 14,000 clones, roughly 72% observed once, and the top ten hold approximately 1.2%. Sequenced input: memory CD4+ T cells sorted from PBMCs. All receptors derive from a man aged 45-65 years.

V gene TRBV28 combines with J gene TRBJ1-6; D not resolved. Between the trimmed V and J ends, which lost 8 bases and 4 bases, there was a span of 18 bases. Germline CDR1 is MDHEN and CDR2 is SYDVKM. The CDR3 runs 16 residues. The CDR3 DNA reads TGTGCCAGCGGTATTCGAGGTACGGCTTATAATTCACCCCTCCACTTT. It specifies CASGIRGTAYNSPLHF.

CDR3 protein: CSTGFEQFF. The CDR3, as DNA: TGCAGCACGGGTTTTGAGCAGTTCTTC. This chain uses TRBV20-1 with TRBJ2-1; no clear D. Germline lookup yields CDR1 DFQATT and CDR2 SNEGSKA (reference sequence). The CDR3 runs to 9 residues.

The V and J genes are TRBV4-1 and TRBJ2-6; a possible D gene is TRBD2 (7 bases). The V gene lost 0 bases and the J gene lost 1 base, with 13 bases spanning the gap. The CDR3 is 18 residues long. Germline V gives CDR1 MGHRA, CDR2 YSYEKL. The CDR3 protein is CASSQEKGRGSGANVLTF. The CDR3 nucleotides are TGCGCCAGCAGCCAAGAAAAAGGGAGGGGGTCTGGGGCCAACGTCCTGACTTTC.

The rearrangement uses TRBV28 and TRBJ1-1, with TRBD1 as a possible D gene (5 bases). Germline V gene sequence: CDR1 MDHEN, CDR2 SYDVKM. CDR3 length: 14 amino acids. Deletions cut 8 bases from V and 5 bases from J, with 18 bases between. The DNA of the CDR3 is TGTGCCAGCCGCGTTGGGGTGGGGGGAACTGAAGCTTTCTTT. This sequence encodes CASRVGVGGTEAFF.

V usage is TRBV28 and J usage is TRBJ1-2, with a possible D match to TRBD1 (5 bases). V was trimmed by 5 bases and J by 4 bases, leaving 11 bases between them. Germline lookup yields CDR1 MDHEN and CDR2 SYDVKM. This CDR3 has 13 amino acids. The CDR3: CASSPGPIYGYTF. The DNA for the CDR3 is TGTGCCAGCAGTCCAGGGCCTATCTATGGCTACACCTTC.

The rearrangement links TRBV2 to TRBJ1-4; 7 positions match TRBD1. The CDR3 totals 16 residues. Losses at the gene ends were 3 bases for V and 7 bases for J; bases not matched to a gene: 11. CDR1 is SNHLY and CDR2 is FYNNEI in the germline V gene. Here the CDR3 reads CASSEDLGQPFEKLFF. CDR3 nucleotide sequence: TGTGCCAGCAGTGAGGATTTGGGACAGCCCTTTGAAAAACTGTTTTTT.

This clone occurred a few times. The chain combines TRBV30 with TRBJ1-6; maybe TRBD1 (6 bases). CDR3 size: 13 residues. Germline values: CDR1 GTSNPN, CDR2 SVGIG (reference sequence). CDR3 protein: CASSRDINSPLHF. The CDR3 DNA is TGTGCTTCATCCCGGGACATTAATTCACCCCTCCACTTT.

V is TRBV7-9 and J is TRBJ1-2; 10 nucleotides match TRBD1. V was pared by 1 base and J by 7 bases, with 12 bases of the junction left unmatched. From germline, CDR1 is SEHNR and CDR2 FQNEAQ (reference sequence). CDR3 length: 17 amino acids. CDR3 residues: CASSLGGLGTGARGYTF. The CDR3 DNA is TGTGCCAGCAGCTTAGGAGGGCTAGGGACAGGGGCTCGTGGCTACACCTTC. Full variable domain (rest looked up from reference TRBV7-9 and TRBJ1-2): DTGVSQNPRHKITKRGQNVTFRCDPISEHNRLYWYRQTLGQGPEFLTYFQNEAQLEKSRLLSDRFSAERPKGSFSTLEIQRTEQGDSAMYLCASSLGGLGTGARGYTFGSGTRLTVV.

This chain links TRBV30 with TRBJ2-1; 7 bases align to TRBD2. Unmatched junction bases numbered 12, after V lost 5 bases and J lost 5 bases. This CDR3 has 15 amino acids. Germline assignment: CDR1 GTSNPN and CDR2 SVGIG (reference sequence). CDR3 amino acids: CAWGGKGGSHNEQFF. The CDR3 DNA reads TGTGCCTGGGGGGGAAAAGGCGGGAGTCACAATGAGCAGTTCTTC.

The genes are TRBV30 and TRBJ1-5; 10 nucleotides agree with TRBD1. The V gene end was trimmed by 3 bases and the J gene end by 8 bases; junction bases not matched to a gene: 4. The CDR3 has 13 residues. Per germline, CDR1 GTSNPN and CDR2 SVGIG (reference sequence). The CDR3 reads CAWSMTGGKPQHF. In DNA, the CDR3 is TGTGCCTGGAGCATGACAGGGGGCAAGCCCCAGCATTTT.

The CDR3 region has the DNA TGTGCCAGCAGCTCAGGACAGGGGTTATATTCCTATGGCTACACCTTC. This gives the protein CASSSGQGLYSYGYTF. The J gene is TRBJ1-2, the V gene TRBV7-9, with TRBD1 matching 9 bases. The trim removed 4 bases at V and 4 bases at J, leaving 10 bases unmatched. The CDR3 is made up of 16 amino acids. CDR1 SEHNR and CDR2 FQNEAQ come from the germline V gene (reference sequence).

The chain combines TRBV5-6 with TRBJ1-6; D is undetermined. Germline assignment: CDR1 SGHDT and CDR2 YYEEEE. Trimming took 5 bases from V and 4 from J, leaving 10 bases between them. The CDR3 consists of 14 residues. CDR3 protein: CASSRTVYNSPLHF. The CDR3, as DNA: TGTGCCAGCAGTCGGACTGTTTATAATTCACCCCTCCACTTT. Full variable domain (rest looked up from reference TRBV5-6 and TRBJ1-6): DAGVTQSPTHLIKTRGQQVTLRCSPKSGHDTVSWYQQALGQGPQFIFQYYEEEERQRGNFPDRFSGHQFPNYSSELNVNALLLGDSALYLCASSRTVYNSPLHFGNGTRLTVT.

This clone has just one count. The chain is built from TRBV19 and TRBJ1-1; TRBD1 aligns across 8 bases. Per germline, CDR1 LNHDA and CDR2 SQIVND (reference sequence). After removal of 8 bases from V and 5 bases from J, the junction contained 13 bases not matched to a gene. The CDR3 consists of 15 residues. The CDR3 protein is CASHSYRGKGTEAFF. The CDR3 bases are TGTGCCAGTCACTCCTACAGGGGGAAGGGGACTGAAGCTTTCTTT.

The chain employs TRBV19 and TRBJ1-4, with 7 bases aligning to TRBD1. This CDR3 has 20 amino acids. CDR1 is LNHDA, CDR2 SQIVND, per germline (reference sequence). V was pared by 4 bases and J by 8 bases, with 25 bases of the junction left unmatched. The CDR3 here is CASSNSGTGTTRGHREKLFF. The CDR3 DNA reads TGTGCCAGTAGTAATTCGGGTACAGGTACCACGAGGGGGCATCGAGAAAAACTGTTTTTT. Combining the CDR3 with reference TRBV19 and TRBJ1-4 gives the whole variable domain DGGITQSPKYLFRKEGQNVTLSCEQNLNHDAMYWYRQDPGQGLRLIYYSQIVNDFQKGDIAEGYSVSREKKESFPLTVTSAQKNPTAFYLCASSNSGTGTTRGHREKLFFGSGTQLSVL.